These 21 T cell receptor beta chains were sequenced from one sample in a study of blood T cell repertoires in COVID-19 (TCRdb year 2020). The protocol used for the library was the immunoSEQ multiplex PCR assay. Imported from immuneACCESS, the table was reduced by TCRdb to in-frame sequences with V and J called. These copies leave out some clones; in studies compared against another copy, an unresolved V gene accounts for under half, and the cause of the remainder is not known. The table for this sample lists around 280,000 clones; approximately 84% of them were counted only once. Together, the top ten hold around 2.1% of the sample. What was sequenced was peripheral blood. The receptors were sampled from a woman in her twenties or thirties who had recovered from COVID-19.

The CDR3 nucleotides read TGTGCCAGCAGCTCAGTATCCTACGAGCAGTACTTC. Protein: CASSSVSYEQYF. The V gene is TRBV5-6, the J gene TRBJ2-7; D remains ambiguous. V lost 3 bases to trimming and J lost 1 base, with 5 bases between them. The length of the CDR3 is 12 residues. The V gene's germline CDR1 is SGHDT and CDR2 YYEEEE.

The chain carries TRBV19 and TRBJ2-1, with D possibly being TRBD2 (5 bases). Trimming shortened V by 3 bases and J by 8 bases, and 14 bases separated the two germline ends. Germline CDR1 is LNHDA and CDR2 is SQIVND (reference sequence). The CDR3 spans 14 residues. The CDR3 DNA follows: TGTGCCAGTAGTATTTTCGAGGGTGGCGATGAGCAGTTCTTC. It specifies CASSIFEGGDEQFF.

The chain joins TRBV2 to TRBJ2-7; TRBD2 aligns across 16 bases. CDR1 is SNHLY, CDR2 FYNNEI, per germline. Trimming took 5 bases from V and 3 from J; bases not matched to a gene: 7. This CDR3 comprises 17 residues. The CDR3 DNA is TGTGCCAGCAGTCTTGGGACTAGCGGGGGGGGTTACTACGAGCAGTACTTC. It specifies CASSLGTSGGGYYEQYF.

This clone has a single count. J is TRBJ1-2 and V is TRBV5-4; TRBD1 might be the D (6 bases). The V end was cut by 3 bases, the J end by 1 base, with 16 bases between. Germline values: CDR1 SGHNT, CDR2 YYREEE (reference sequence). This CDR3 is 16 amino acids long. CDR3 coding DNA: TGTGCCAGCAGCTACGCAGGGGCTTCCTTTAACTATGGCTACACCTTC. Translating gives CASSYAGASFNYGYTF. The full variable domain, in which reference TRBV5-4 and TRBJ1-2 provide the parts outside the CDR3, is ETGVTQSPTHLIKTRGQQVTLRCSSQSGHNTVSWYQQALGQGPQFIFQYYREEENGRGNFPPRFSGLQFPNYSSELNVNALELDDSALYLCASSYAGASFNYGYTFGSGTRLTVV.

The rearrangement joins TRBV10-3 to TRBJ2-7; D possibly corresponds to TRBD2 (6 bases). The CDR3 has 16 amino acids. Looked up from germline, CDR1 is ENHRY and CDR2 is SYGVKD. With 0 bases removed from V and 3 bases from J, the gap between germline ends came to 15 bases. Here the CDR3 DNA reads TGTGCCATCAGTGAGTCGATCGGGACTGACAACTACGAGCAGTACTTC. It encodes CAISESIGTDNYEQYF.

A single count supports this clone. V is TRBV10-3 and J is TRBJ1-4; 7 bases align to TRBD1. The CDR3 has 12 amino acids. The germline V gene has CDR1 ENHRY and CDR2 SYGVKD. The V gene end was trimmed by 4 bases and the J gene end by 8 bases; junction bases not matched to a gene: 1. CDR3 coding DNA: TGTGCCATCAGTGGACAGGGAGAAAAACTGTTTTTT. The encoded protein is CAISGQGEKLFF.

The V call is TRBV28, the J call TRBJ2-1, with 11 nucleotides matching TRBD2. CDR1 is MDHEN, CDR2 SYDVKM, per germline. V gave up 7 bases and J gave up 2 bases; unmatched junction bases: 4. The CDR3 has 15 residues. CDR3 nucleotide sequence: TGTGCCAGCATCCTTAGCGGGAGGGCCTACAATGAGCAGTTCTTC. Amino acids: CASILSGRAYNEQFF. The full variable domain, rest sourced from reference TRBV28 and TRBJ2-1, is DVKVTQSSRYLVKRTGEKVFLECVQDMDHENMFWYRQDPGLGLRLIYFSYDVKMKEKGDIPEGYSVSREKKERFSLILESASTNQTSMYLCASILSGRAYNEQFFGPGTRLTVL.

The CDR3 region is CASRRLRGNYGYTF. The CDR3, as DNA: TGTGCCAGCAGACGCCTCAGGGGGAACTATGGCTACACCTTC. This rearrangement joins TRBV6-5 to TRBJ1-2; 7 nucleotides align to TRBD1. From germline, CDR1 is MNHEY and CDR2 SVGAGI. The CDR3 is 14 residues long. The trim removed 6 bases at V and 2 bases at J, leaving 6 bases unmatched.

The chain uses TRBV6-5 and TRBJ1-2; 7 nucleotides match TRBD1. In germline, CDR1 is MNHEY, CDR2 SVGAGI. The CDR3 is 15 residues long. V was pared by 6 bases and J by 5 bases, with 12 bases of the junction left unmatched. This chain's CDR3 is CASRNPQGTSYGYTF. CDR3 nucleotides: TGTGCCAGCAGGAACCCACAGGGGACCTCTTATGGCTACACCTTC.

The V gene is TRBV19, the J gene TRBJ1-5; D is perhaps TRBD1 (5 bases). The CDR3 runs 14 residues. Germline V gene lookup returns CDR1 LNHDA and CDR2 SQIVND (reference sequence). Trimming left V 9 bases short and J 6 bases short, with 18 bases between. The CDR3 region is CASHDFGGGQPQHF. CDR3 sequence (DNA): TGTGCCAGCCACGATTTCGGGGGGGGTCAGCCCCAGCATTTT.

This sequence joins TRBV15 and TRBJ1-1; no firm D call. Germline CDR1 is LNHNV and CDR2 is YYDKDF (reference sequence). Trimming shortened V by 1 base and J by 5 bases, and 11 bases separated the two germline ends. The CDR3 totals 14 residues. CDR3 region: CATSRGGLGTEAFF. The CDR3 DNA sequence: TGTGCCACCAGCAGAGGAGGGTTGGGAACTGAAGCTTTCTTT.

This clone has only one observation. The CDR3 nucleotides are TGCGCCAGCAGCCAGGTGACAGGAGGTGGTAATGAAAAACTGTTTTTT. Translation: CASSQVTGGGNEKLFF. The chain links TRBV4-1 to TRBJ1-4, with D maybe TRBD1 (6 bases). The CDR3 extends over 16 amino acids. V was trimmed by 3 bases and J by 4 bases, leaving 15 bases between them. Germline-derived CDR1 and CDR2 are MGHRA and YSYEKL.

This chain uses TRBV30 with TRBJ2-7; D may be TRBD2 (5 bases). From germline, CDR1 is GTSNPN and CDR2 SVGIG (reference sequence). Trimming removed 4 bases from V and 3 bases from J, with 10 bases in between. CDR3 size: 12 residues. CDR3 amino acids: CAWTADNYEQYF. CDR3 nucleotide sequence: TGTGCCTGGACAGCGGATAACTACGAGCAGTACTTC.

The rearrangement uses TRBV5-6 and TRBJ2-2, with TRBD1 as a possible D gene (5 bases). Per germline, CDR1 SGHDT and CDR2 YYEEEE. This CDR3 is 14 amino acids long. The V end was cut by 1 base, the J end by 4 bases, with 8 bases between. CDR3 region: CASSLQGSTGELFF. CDR3 nucleotide sequence: TGTGCCAGCAGCTTGCAGGGTAGCACCGGGGAGCTGTTTTTT.

The gene calls are TRBV20-1 and TRBJ2-5; perhaps TRBD2 as D (6 bases). Per germline, CDR1 DFQATT and CDR2 SNEGSKA (reference sequence). The ends were cut back, 3 bases at V and 4 bases at J, with 18 bases in the middle. The CDR3 extends over 15 amino acids. The chain's CDR3 is CSASPRGVWVETQYF. CDR3 DNA: TGCAGTGCTAGTCCCCGCGGGGTGTGGGTAGAGACCCAGTACTTC.

V gene TRBV2 combines with J gene TRBJ1-4; TRBD1 matches at 7 bases. V lost 4 bases to trimming and J lost 7 bases; unmatched junction nucleotides: 6. CDR1 is SNHLY and CDR2 is FYNNEI in the germline V gene. The CDR3 runs 14 residues. The CDR3 region has the DNA TGTGCCAGCAGTGCCGGGACAGAAGCTGAAAAACTGTTTTTT. Protein: CASSAGTEAEKLFF.

The genes are TRBV5-4 and TRBJ2-2, with D perhaps TRBD1 (6 bases). V dropped 6 bases and J dropped 3 bases, with 15 bases sitting between them. This CDR3 comprises 15 residues. Germline V gene sequence: CDR1 SGHNT, CDR2 YYREEE (reference sequence). The chain's CDR3 is CASTQTGPYTGELFF. CDR3 bases: TGTGCCAGCACCCAGACAGGTCCCTACACCGGGGAGCTGTTTTTT.

The chain uses TRBV6-2 or TRBV6-3 and TRBJ1-2, with a weak D call TRBD1 (6 bases). The CDR3 loop spans 13 amino acids. CDR1 is MNHEY, CDR2 SVGEGT, per germline. Trimming cost V 7 bases and J 5 bases, with 14 bases left between them. CDR3 coding DNA: TGTGCCAGCATCCCCGACAGGCATTATGGCTACACCTTC. Encoded protein: CASIPDRHYGYTF.

The chain recombines TRBV5-4 with TRBJ1-3; D is undetermined. Trimming removed 2 bases at V and 6 bases at J, with 15 bases between. Germline lookup yields CDR1 SGHNT and CDR2 YYREEE (reference sequence). The CDR3 has 15 amino acids. CDR3 in amino acids: CASSFSGLGENTIYF. CDR3 coding DNA: TGTGCCAGCAGCTTCAGCGGGCTAGGAGAAAACACCATATATTTT.

This chain joins TRBV14 and TRBJ2-7; 9 nucleotides match TRBD1. Looked up from germline, CDR1 is SGHDN and CDR2 is FVKESK. The CDR3 is made up of 13 amino acids. The V gene end was trimmed by 0 bases and the J gene end by 13 bases; junction bases not matched to a gene: 7. The CDR3 region is CASSQEKGTGLYF. In nucleotides, the CDR3 is TGTGCCAGCAGCCAAGAAAAAGGGACAGGGCTTTACTTC.

The CDR3 DNA sequence: TGTGCCAGCGGGCGGGGGGGGTCTCGCCCAGATACGCAGTATTTT. It yields the protein CASGRGGSRPDTQYF. The chain employs TRBV25-1 and TRBJ2-3, with 9 bases that match TRBD2. The V gene end was trimmed by 8 bases and the J gene end by 4 bases; junction bases not matched to a gene: 10. The CDR3 sequence is 15 residues long. Germline CDR1 and CDR2: MGHDK and SYGVNS.